The 18 T cell receptor beta chains below all came from one sample that was sequenced in a study of T cell responses to AZD1222 COVID-19 vaccine. Profiling relied on immunoSEQ multiplex PCR, and the TCRdb table lists in-frame clones only, not all of them. The sample has more than 140,000 clones; around 89% are singletons. The sequences come from peripheral blood, collected on day 0 of AZD1222 vaccination. The receptor source for this set is an adult in good health.

This rearrangement joins TRBV27 to TRBJ2-1; 7 bases agree with TRBD2. Germline lookup yields CDR1 MNHEY and CDR2 SMNVEV (reference sequence). The CDR3 is 16 amino acids. The V gene end was trimmed by 4 bases and the J gene end by 0 bases; junction bases not matched to a gene: 6. Here the CDR3 reads CASSSKAGSSYNEQFF. Written as DNA, the CDR3 is TGTGCCAGCAGTTCTAAAGCGGGGAGCTCCTACAATGAGCAGTTCTTC.

To note about this clone: The same CDR3 also results from other DNA sequences found in this sample. The chain uses TRBV28 and TRBJ1-2; tentatively, D is TRBD1 (6 bases). V lost 5 bases to trimming and J lost 2 bases, with 6 bases between them. This CDR3 spans 12 amino acids. Germline loops: CDR1 MDHEN, CDR2 SYDVKM. The DNA of the CDR3 is TGTGCCAGCAGTACAGGGAACTATGGCTACACCTTC. It codes for CASSTGNYGYTF.

This chain connects TRBV6-5 to TRBJ1-5; D is unresolved. Germline CDR1 MNHEY, CDR2 SVGAGI. Trimming took 6 bases from V and 0 from J, leaving 12 bases between them. The CDR3 length is 15 residues. CDR3 amino acids: CASSPQRYSNQPQHF. CDR3 sequence (DNA): TGTGCCAGCAGCCCACAGAGATATAGCAATCAGCCCCAGCATTTT.

The genes are TRBV5-1 and TRBJ1-6; the D gene is possibly TRBD1 (5 bases). Germline assignment: CDR1 SGHRS and CDR2 YFSETQ. Trimming pared 4 bases from V and 7 bases from J, leaving 12 bases between. There are 14 residues in the CDR3. Written as DNA, the CDR3 is TGCGCCAGCAGCCGGGACGGCTTCAATTCACCCCTCCACTTT. Protein sequence: CASSRDGFNSPLHF.

The chain carries TRBV3-1 (or the pseudogene TRBV3-2) and TRBJ1-1, with a tentative D call TRBD1 (5 bases). V lost 4 bases to trimming and J lost 4 bases, with 13 bases between them. The V gene's germline CDR1 is LGHDT and CDR2 YNNKEL (reference sequence). CDR3 length: 14 residues. The CDR3 DNA reads as TGTGCCAGCAGCCCAACGGGACGGCGCACTGAAGCTTTCTTT. Its protein product is CASSPTGRRTEAFF.

This clone occurred once. This chain connects TRBV3-1 (or the pseudogene TRBV3-2) to TRBJ1-3, with a weak D call TRBD1 (6 bases). From germline, CDR1 is LGHDT and CDR2 YNNKEL (reference sequence). The CDR3 has 17 amino acids. V was pared by 3 bases and J by 0 bases, with 15 bases between. The CDR3 DNA reads TGTGCCAGCAGCCAGATAGGCAGGGGCCTCTCTGGAAACACCATATATTTT. As protein: CASSQIGRGLSGNTIYF.

The rearrangement uses TRBV7-2 and TRBJ2-7, with a possible D match to TRBD1 (6 bases). The CDR3 covers 13 residues. The V gene's germline CDR1 is SGHTA and CDR2 FQGNSA. Trimming took 7 bases from V and 12 from J, leaving 22 bases between them. CDR3 DNA: TGTGCCAGCAACCCGGAAGGGGGAGCCCTCCTGTACTTC. As protein: CASNPEGGALLYF.

V and J are TRBV4-3 and TRBJ1-2; D is unresolved. This CDR3 has 14 amino acids. The ends were cut back, 1 base at V and 5 bases at J, with 11 bases in the middle. Germline lookup yields CDR1 LGHNA and CDR2 YSLEER. The CDR3 DNA sequence: TGCGCCAGCAGCCAAGGGTTGCTGGGATATGGCTACACCTTC. It translates to CASSQGLLGYGYTF.

This sequence joins TRBV9 and TRBJ2-1; 12 nucleotides line up with TRBD2. The germline CDR1 and CDR2 sequences are SGDLS and YYNGEE. Trimming at V came to 3 bases and at J to 8 bases, leaving 6 bases not matched to a gene. The CDR3 runs to 15 residues. CDR3 coding DNA: TGTGCCAGCAGCGGGGCTAGCGGGGGGGCATATGAGCAGTTCTTC. Translating gives CASSGASGGAYEQFF.

The J gene is TRBJ2-1, the V gene TRBV19, with D tentatively TRBD1 or TRBD2 (5 bases each). This CDR3 region has 14 residues. Between the trimmed V and J ends, which lost 7 bases and 7 bases, there was a span of 17 bases. Germline CDR1 LNHDA, CDR2 SQIVND (reference sequence). As DNA, the CDR3 is TGTGCCAGTACTGGGACCCTACCCGTAAATGAGCAGTTCTTC. This encodes CASTGTLPVNEQFF. The full variable domain, completed using reference TRBV19 and TRBJ2-1, is DGGITQSPKYLFRKEGQNVTLSCEQNLNHDAMYWYRQDPGQGLRLIYYSQIVNDFQKGDIAEGYSVSREKKESFPLTVTSAQKNPTAFYLCASTGTLPVNEQFFGPGTRLTVL.

The V gene is TRBV11-1, the J gene TRBJ1-2; 10 bases agree with TRBD1. J lost 8 bases, V lost 5 bases, and 5 bases had no gene match. Germline V gene lookup returns CDR1 SGHAT and CDR2 FQDESV (reference sequence). This CDR3 has 13 amino acids. CDR3 DNA sequence: TGTGCCAGCAGCCCTGGGACAGGGGAAGGCTACACCTTC. Its translation is CASSPGTGEGYTF.

The chain uses TRBV2 and TRBJ1-3; 10 bases align to TRBD1. The germline gives CDR1 SNHLY, CDR2 FYNNEI. Unmatched junction bases numbered 5, after V lost 7 bases and J lost 8 bases. This CDR3 is 13 amino acids long. CDR3: CASKGTGVYTIYF. Written as DNA, the CDR3 is TGTGCCAGCAAGGGGACAGGGGTATACACCATATATTTT.

The chain carries TRBV5-6 and TRBJ2-3; 9 bases align to TRBD1. V lost 6 bases, J lost 1 base, and 3 bases stayed unmatched. The CDR3 is 14 residues long. CDR1 SGHDT and CDR2 YYEEEE come from the germline V gene. CDR3 loop: CASTRDRGTDTQYF. The CDR3 nucleotides read TGTGCCAGCACCCGGGACAGGGGCACAGATACGCAGTATTTT.

V and J are TRBV9 and TRBJ2-7; 8 bases map to TRBD1. V dropped 0 bases and J dropped 0; count of bases not matched to a gene: 8. The CDR3 is made up of 17 amino acids. CDR1 is SGDLS and CDR2 is YYNGEE in the germline V gene. The CDR3 spells CASSVVWDRPNSYEQYF. CDR3 DNA: TGTGCCAGCAGCGTAGTCTGGGACAGGCCAAACTCCTACGAGCAGTACTTC.

This sequence joins TRBV7-2 and TRBJ2-7; 11 bases match TRBD2. Germline V gene sequence: CDR1 SGHTA, CDR2 FQGNSA. The CDR3 runs to 15 residues. The V segment lost 3 bases and the J segment 4 bases; nucleotides outside the gene matches: 5. For the CDR3, the DNA is TGTGCCAGCAGCTTCCAGACTAGCGGGGTATACGAGCAGTACTTC. It specifies CASSFQTSGVYEQYF.

In its sample, this clone was seen once. V gene TRBV6-2 or TRBV6-3 combines with J gene TRBJ2-1, with 7 bases fitting TRBD2. Germline CDR1 MNHEY, CDR2 SVGEGT. V was clipped by 5 bases and J by 0 bases; unmatched bases: 4. This CDR3 is 15 amino acids long. DNA for the CDR3: TGTGCCAGCAGTCTAGCGGTTGTCTCCTACAATGAGCAGTTCTTC. It specifies CASSLAVVSYNEQFF.

V and J are TRBV7-2 and TRBJ1-6; no firm D call. V lost 1 base to trimming and J lost 12 bases, with 7 bases between them. Looked up from germline, CDR1 is SGHTA and CDR2 is FQGNSA. The CDR3 extends over 12 amino acids. This chain's CDR3 is CASSLGVRPLHF. In DNA, the CDR3 is TGTGCCAGCAGCTTAGGGGTGAGACCCCTCCACTTT.

The CDR3 here is CASSSGGFRGYTF. The CDR3 coding sequence is TGTGCCAGCAGCTCCGGGGGGTTTCGGGGCTACACCTTC. This rearrangement joins TRBV5-5 to TRBJ1-2, with D perhaps matching TRBD1 (5 bases). Germline lookup yields CDR1 SGHKS and CDR2 YYEKEE (reference sequence). The V and J ends lost 3 bases and 8 bases respectively, with 14 bases between them. The CDR3 is 13 residues long. The full variable domain, its missing parts supplied by reference TRBV5-5 and TRBJ1-2, is DAGVTQSPTHLIKTRGQQVTLRCSPISGHKSVSWYQQVLGQGPQFIFQYYEKEERGRGNFPDRFSARQFPNYSSELNVNALLLGDSALYLCASSSGGFRGYTFGSGTRLTVV.